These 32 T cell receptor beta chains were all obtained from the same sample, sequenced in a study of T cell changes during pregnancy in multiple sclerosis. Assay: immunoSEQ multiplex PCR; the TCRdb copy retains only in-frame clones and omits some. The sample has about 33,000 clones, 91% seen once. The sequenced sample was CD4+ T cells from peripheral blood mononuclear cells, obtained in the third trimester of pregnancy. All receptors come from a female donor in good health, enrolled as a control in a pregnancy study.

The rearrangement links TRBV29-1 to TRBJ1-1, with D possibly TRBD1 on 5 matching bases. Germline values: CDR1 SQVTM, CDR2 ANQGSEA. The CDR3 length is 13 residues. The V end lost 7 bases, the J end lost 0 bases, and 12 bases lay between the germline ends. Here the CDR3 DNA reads TGCAGCGGGTACAAGGGGATGAACACTGAAGCTTTCTTT. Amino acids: CSGYKGMNTEAFF.

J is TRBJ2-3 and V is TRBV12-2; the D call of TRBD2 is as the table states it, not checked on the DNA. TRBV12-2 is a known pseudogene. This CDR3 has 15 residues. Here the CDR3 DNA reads TGTGCAAGTCGCTTAGCGCCCCCCGCGGGGGCTACGCAGTATTTT. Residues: CASRLAPPAGATQYF.

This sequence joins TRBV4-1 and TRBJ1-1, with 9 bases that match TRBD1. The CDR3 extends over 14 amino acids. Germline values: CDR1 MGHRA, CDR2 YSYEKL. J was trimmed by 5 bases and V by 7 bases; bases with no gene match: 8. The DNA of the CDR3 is TGCGCCAGCAAACCGACAGGGGGTCGAACTGAAGCTTTCTTT. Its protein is CASKPTGGRTEAFF.

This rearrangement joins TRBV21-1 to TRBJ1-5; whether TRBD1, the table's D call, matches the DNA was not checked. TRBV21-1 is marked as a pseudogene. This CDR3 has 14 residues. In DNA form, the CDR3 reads TGTGCCAGCAGCAATAGAGGGGGCGATCAGCCCCAGCATTTT. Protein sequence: CASSNRGGDQPQHF.

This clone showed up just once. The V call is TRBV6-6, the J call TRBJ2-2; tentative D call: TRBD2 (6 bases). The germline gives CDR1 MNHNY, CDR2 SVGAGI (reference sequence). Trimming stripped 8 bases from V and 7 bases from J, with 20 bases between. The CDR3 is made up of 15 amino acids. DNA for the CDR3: TGTGCCAGCTATGGGGGATGGGGGGTTTACGGGGAGCTGTTTTTT. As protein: CASYGGWGVYGELFF.

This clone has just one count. CDR3 bases: TGTGCCAGCAGCTTATTAGCATACGAGCAGTACTTC. Amino acids: CASSLLAYEQYF. V usage is TRBV7-2 and J usage is TRBJ2-7; D uncertain. V shed 2 bases and J shed 4 bases, with 6 bases lying between them. CDR1 is SGHTA and CDR2 is FQGNSA in the germline V gene. The CDR3 consists of 12 residues.

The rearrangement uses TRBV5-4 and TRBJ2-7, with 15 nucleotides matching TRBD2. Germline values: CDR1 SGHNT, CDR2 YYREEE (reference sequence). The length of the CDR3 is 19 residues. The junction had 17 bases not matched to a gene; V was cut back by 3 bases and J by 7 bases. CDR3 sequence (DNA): TGTGCCAGCAGCTCGGGGGGGAGGACTAGCGGGAGGGCCTTGGATGAGCAGTACTTC. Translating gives CASSSGGRTSGRALDEQYF.

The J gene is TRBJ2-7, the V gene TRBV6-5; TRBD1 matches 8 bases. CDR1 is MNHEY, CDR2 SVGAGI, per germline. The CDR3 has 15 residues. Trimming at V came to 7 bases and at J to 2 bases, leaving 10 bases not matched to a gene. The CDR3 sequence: CASKSYDRGAYEQYF. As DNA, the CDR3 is TGTGCCAGCAAGTCCTATGACAGGGGCGCCTACGAGCAGTACTTC.

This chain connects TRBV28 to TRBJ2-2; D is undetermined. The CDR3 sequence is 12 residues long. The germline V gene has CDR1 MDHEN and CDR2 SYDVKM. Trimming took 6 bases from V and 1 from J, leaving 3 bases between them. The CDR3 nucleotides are TGTGCCAGCAGCATGAACACCGGGGAGCTGTTTTTT. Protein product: CASSMNTGELFF.

Here the CDR3 reads CASSQRQTGIGGELFF. DNA of the CDR3: TGTGCCAGCAGCCAAAGACAGACAGGGATTGGCGGGGAGCTGTTTTTT. This chain joins TRBV4-2 and TRBJ2-2, with 7 bases identical to TRBD1. Germline-derived CDR1 and CDR2 are LGHNA and YNFKEQ. With 2 bases clipped from V and 7 bases from J, the junction kept 10 bases outside the gene matches. The CDR3 sequence is 16 residues long.

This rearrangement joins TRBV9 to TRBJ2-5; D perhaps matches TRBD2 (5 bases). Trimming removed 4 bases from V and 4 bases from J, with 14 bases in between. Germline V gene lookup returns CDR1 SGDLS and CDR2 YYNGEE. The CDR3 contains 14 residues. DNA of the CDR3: TGTGCCAGCAGCCCACTCTCGGGGAGAGAGACCCAGTACTTC. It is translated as CASSPLSGRETQYF.

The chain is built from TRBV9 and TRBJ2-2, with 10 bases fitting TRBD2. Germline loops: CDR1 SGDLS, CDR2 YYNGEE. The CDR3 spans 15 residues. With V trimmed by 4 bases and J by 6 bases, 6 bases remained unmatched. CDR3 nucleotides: TGTGCCAGCAGCCCCCCGGGACTAGCGTCCGGGGAGCTGTTTTTT. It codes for CASSPPGLASGELFF.

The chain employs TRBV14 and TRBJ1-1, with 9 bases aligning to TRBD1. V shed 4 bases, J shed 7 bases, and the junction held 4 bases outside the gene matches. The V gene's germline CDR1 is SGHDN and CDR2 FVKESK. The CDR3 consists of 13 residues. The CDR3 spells CASSLGTGLEAFF. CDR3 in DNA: TGTGCCAGCAGCCTTGGGACAGGGCTTGAAGCTTTCTTT.

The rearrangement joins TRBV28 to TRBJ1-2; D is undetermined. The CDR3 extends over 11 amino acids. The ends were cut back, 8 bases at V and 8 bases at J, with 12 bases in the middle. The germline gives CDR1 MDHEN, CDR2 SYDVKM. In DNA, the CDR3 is TGTGCCAGCCCTCCCCCCAGGGGCTACACCTTC. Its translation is CASPPPRGYTF.

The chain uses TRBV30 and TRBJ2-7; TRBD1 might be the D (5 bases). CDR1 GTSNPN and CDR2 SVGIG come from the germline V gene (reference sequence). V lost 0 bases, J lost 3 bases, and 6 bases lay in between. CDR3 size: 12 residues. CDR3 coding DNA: TGTGCCTGGAGTGTAGGGGACTACGAGCAGTACTTC. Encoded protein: CAWSVGDYEQYF.

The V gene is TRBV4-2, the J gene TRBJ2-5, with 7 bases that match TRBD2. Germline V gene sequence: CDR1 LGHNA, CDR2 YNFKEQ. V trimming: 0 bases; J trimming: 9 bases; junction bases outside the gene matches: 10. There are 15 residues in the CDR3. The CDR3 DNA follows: TGTGCCAGCAGCCAAGAAGGTTACAGCGGGATTGCCCAGTACTTC. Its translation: CASSQEGYSGIAQYF.

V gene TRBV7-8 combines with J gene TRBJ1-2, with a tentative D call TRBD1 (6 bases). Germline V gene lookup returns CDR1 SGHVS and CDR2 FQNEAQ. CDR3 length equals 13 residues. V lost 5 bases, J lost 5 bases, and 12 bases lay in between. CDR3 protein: CASSPGQFYGYTF. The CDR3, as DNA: TGTGCCAGCAGCCCCGGACAGTTTTATGGCTACACCTTC.

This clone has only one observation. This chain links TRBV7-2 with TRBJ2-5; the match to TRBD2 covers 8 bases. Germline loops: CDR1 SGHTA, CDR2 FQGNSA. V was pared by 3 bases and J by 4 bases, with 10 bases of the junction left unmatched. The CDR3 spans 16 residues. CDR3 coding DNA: TGTGCCAGCAGCTTCATGGTCCGGGAGGGTGGAGAGACCCAGTACTTC. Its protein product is CASSFMVREGGETQYF. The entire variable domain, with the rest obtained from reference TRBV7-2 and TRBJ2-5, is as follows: GAGVSQSPSNKVTEKGKDVELRCDPISGHTALYWYRQSLGQGLEFLIYFQGNSAPDKSGLPSDRFSAERTGGSVSTLTIQRTQQEDSAVYLCASSFMVREGGETQYFGPGTRLLVL.

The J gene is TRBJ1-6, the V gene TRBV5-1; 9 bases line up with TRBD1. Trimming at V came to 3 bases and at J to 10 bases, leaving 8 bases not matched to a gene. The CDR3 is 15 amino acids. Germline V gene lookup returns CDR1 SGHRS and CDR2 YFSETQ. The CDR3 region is CASSSWGQGQSPLHF. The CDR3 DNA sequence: TGCGCCAGCAGCTCTTGGGGACAGGGACAGTCACCCCTCCACTTT.

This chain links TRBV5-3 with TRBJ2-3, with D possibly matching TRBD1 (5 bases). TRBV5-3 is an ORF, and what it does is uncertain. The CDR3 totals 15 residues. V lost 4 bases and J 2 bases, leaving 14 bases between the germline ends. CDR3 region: CARSPGLSHTDTQYF. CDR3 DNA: TGTGCCAGAAGCCCAGGGTTGTCCCACACAGATACGCAGTATTTT.

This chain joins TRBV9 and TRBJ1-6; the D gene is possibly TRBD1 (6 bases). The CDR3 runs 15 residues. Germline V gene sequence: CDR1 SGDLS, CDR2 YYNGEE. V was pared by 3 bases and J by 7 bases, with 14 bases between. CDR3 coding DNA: TGTGCCAGCAGCGCCGATACAGGGTACAATTCACCCCTCCACTTT. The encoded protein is CASSADTGYNSPLHF. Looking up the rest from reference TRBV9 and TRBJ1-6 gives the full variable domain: DSGVTQTPKHLITATGQRVTLRCSPRSGDLSVYWYQQSLDQGLQFLIQYYNGEERAKGNILERFSAQQFPDLHSELNLSSLELGDSALYFCASSADTGYNSPLHFGNGTRLTVT.

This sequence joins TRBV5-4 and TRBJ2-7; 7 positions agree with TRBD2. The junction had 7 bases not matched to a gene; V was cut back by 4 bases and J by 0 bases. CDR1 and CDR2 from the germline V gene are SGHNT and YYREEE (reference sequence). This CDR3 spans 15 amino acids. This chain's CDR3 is CASSPSGTSSYEQYF. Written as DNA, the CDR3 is TGTGCCAGCAGCCCCAGCGGGACTTCCTCCTACGAGCAGTACTTC.

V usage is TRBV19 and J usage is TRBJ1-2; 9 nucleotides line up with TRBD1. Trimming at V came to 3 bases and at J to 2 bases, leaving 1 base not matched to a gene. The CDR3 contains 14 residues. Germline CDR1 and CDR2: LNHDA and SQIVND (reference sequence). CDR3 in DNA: TGTGCCAGTAGTATGGGGACAGGGAACTATGGCTACACCTTC. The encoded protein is CASSMGTGNYGYTF.

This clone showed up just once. The CDR3 coding sequence is TGTGCCAGCCGCCCTGAGGGTGATCGGACTGAAGCTTTCTTT. This sequence encodes CASRPEGDRTEAFF. V usage is TRBV6-4 and J usage is TRBJ1-1; D call uncertain. CDR3 size: 14 residues. Trimming removed 8 bases from V and 5 bases from J, with 18 bases in between. Per germline, CDR1 MRHNA and CDR2 SNTAGT.

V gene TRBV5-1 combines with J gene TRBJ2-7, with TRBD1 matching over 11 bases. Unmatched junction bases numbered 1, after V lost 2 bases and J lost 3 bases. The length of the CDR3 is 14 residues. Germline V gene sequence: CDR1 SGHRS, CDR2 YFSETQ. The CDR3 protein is CASSFGTGGYEQYF. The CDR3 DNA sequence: TGCGCCAGCAGCTTTGGGACAGGGGGCTACGAGCAGTACTTC.

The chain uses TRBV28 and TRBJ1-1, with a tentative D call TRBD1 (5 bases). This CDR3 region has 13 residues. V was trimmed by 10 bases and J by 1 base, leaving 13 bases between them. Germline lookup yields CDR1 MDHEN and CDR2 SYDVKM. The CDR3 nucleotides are TGTGCCATCGGAGGGACGGAGAACACTGAAGCTTTCTTT. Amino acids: CAIGGTENTEAFF.

CDR3 nucleotide sequence: TGCAGCGTGGGGGTAGCGGGAGGGCGCCAAGAGACCCAGTACTTC. This sequence encodes CSVGVAGGRQETQYF. J is TRBJ2-5 and V is TRBV29-1, with 11 bases that match TRBD2. From germline, CDR1 is SQVTM and CDR2 ANQGSEA. CDR3 length equals 15 residues. J gave up 1 base and V 6 bases, and 7 bases lay outside the gene matches.

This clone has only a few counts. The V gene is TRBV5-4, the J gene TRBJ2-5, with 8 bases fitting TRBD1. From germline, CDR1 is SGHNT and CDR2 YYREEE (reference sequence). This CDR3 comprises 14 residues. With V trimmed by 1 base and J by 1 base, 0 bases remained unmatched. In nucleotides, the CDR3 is TGTGCCAGCAGCTTGACAGGGGGCCAAGAGACCCAGTACTTC. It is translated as CASSLTGGQETQYF.

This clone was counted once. The DNA for the CDR3 is TGTGCCAGCTCACCACCCCCGACTAGCGGGGATGGTGAGCAGTTCTTC. Encoded protein: CASSPPPTSGDGEQFF. V is TRBV18 and J is TRBJ2-1; 11 bases are shared with TRBD2. The CDR3 spans 16 residues. Per germline, CDR1 KGHSH and CDR2 LQKENI. Losses at the gene ends were 0 bases for V and 9 bases for J; bases not matched to a gene: 7. The full variable domain, its missing parts supplied by reference TRBV18 and TRBJ2-1, is NAGVMQNPRHLVRRRGQEARLRCSPMKGHSHVYWYRQLPEEGLKFMVYLQKENIIDESGMPKERFSAEFPKEGPSILRIQQVVRGDSAAYFCASSPPPTSGDGEQFFGPGTRLTVL.

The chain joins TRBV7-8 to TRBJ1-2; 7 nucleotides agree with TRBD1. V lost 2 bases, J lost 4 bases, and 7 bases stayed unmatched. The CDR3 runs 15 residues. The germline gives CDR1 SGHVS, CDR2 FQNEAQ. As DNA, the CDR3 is TGTGCCAGCAGCTTAAGGGGGCGAGGGATCTATGGCTACACCTTC. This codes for CASSLRGRGIYGYTF.

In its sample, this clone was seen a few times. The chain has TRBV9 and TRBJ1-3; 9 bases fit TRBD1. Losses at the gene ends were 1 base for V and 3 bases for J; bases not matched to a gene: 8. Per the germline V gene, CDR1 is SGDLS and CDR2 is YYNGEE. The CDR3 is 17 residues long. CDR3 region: CASSVSTQGALGNTIYF. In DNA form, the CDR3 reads TGTGCCAGCAGCGTATCTACACAGGGGGCGCTTGGAAACACCATATATTTT.

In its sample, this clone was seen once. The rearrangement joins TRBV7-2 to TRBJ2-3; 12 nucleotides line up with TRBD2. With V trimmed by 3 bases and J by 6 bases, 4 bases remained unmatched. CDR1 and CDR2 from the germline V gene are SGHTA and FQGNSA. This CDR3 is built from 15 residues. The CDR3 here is CASSLRLAGEDTQYF. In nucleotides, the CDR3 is TGTGCCAGCAGCTTGCGACTAGCGGGGGAGGATACGCAGTATTTT.